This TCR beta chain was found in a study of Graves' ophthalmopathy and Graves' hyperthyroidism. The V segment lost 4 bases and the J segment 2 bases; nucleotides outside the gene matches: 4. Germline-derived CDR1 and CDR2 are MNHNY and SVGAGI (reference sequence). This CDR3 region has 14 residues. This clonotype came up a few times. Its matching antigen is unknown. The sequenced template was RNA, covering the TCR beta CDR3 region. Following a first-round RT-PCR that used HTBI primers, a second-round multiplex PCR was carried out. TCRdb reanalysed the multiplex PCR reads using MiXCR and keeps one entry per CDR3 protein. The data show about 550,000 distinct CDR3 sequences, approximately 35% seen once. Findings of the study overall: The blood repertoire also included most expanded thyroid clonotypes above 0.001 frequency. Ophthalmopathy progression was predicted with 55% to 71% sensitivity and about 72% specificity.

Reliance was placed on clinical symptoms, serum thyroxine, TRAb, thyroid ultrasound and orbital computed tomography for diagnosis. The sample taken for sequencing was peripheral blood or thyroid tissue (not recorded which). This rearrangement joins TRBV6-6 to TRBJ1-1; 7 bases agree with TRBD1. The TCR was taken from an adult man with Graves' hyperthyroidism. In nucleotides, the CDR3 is TGTGCCAGCAGTTCGGACAGGCTTAACACTGAAGCTTTCTTT. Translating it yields CASSSDRLNTEAFF.